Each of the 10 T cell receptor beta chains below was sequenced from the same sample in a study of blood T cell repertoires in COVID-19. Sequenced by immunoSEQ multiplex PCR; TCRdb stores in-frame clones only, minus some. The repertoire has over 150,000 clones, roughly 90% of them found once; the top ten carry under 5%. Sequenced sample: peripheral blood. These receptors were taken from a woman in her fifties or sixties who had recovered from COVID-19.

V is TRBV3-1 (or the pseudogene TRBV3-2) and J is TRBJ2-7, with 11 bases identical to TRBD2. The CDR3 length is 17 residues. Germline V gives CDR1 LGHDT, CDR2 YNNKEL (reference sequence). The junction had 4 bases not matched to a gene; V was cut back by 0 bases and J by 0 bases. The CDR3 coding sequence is TGTGCCAGCAGCCAAGAAGCGCTAGCGGGAGGCTCCTACGAGCAGTACTTC. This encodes CASSQEALAGGSYEQYF.

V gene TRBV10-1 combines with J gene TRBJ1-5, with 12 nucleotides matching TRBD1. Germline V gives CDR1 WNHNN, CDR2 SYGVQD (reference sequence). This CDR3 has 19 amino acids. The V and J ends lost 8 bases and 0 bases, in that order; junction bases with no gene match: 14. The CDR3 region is CASAGTGGSPPISNQPQHF. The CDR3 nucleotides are TGCGCCAGCGCAGGGACAGGGGGCTCTCCACCGATTAGCAATCAGCCCCAGCATTTT.

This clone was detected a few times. CDR3 protein: CASSVSGSSYEQYF. The CDR3 DNA reads TGTGCCAGCAGCGTTAGCGGGTCCTCCTACGAGCAGTACTTC. V usage is TRBV5-4 and J usage is TRBJ2-7; 7 bases fit TRBD2. Losses at the gene ends were 4 bases for V and 0 bases for J; bases not matched to a gene: 4. From germline, CDR1 is SGHNT and CDR2 YYREEE (reference sequence). The CDR3 extends over 14 amino acids.

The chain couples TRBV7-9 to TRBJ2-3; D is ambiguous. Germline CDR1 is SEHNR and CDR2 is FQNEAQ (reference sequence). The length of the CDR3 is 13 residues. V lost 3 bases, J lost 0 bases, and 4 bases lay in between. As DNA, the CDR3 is TGTGCCAGCAGCTTTGGCAGCACAGATACGCAGTATTTT. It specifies CASSFGSTDTQYF.

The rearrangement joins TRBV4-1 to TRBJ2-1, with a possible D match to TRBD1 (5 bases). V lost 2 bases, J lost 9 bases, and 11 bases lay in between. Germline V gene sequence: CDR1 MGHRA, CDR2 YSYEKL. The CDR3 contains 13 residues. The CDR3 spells CASSQSPGREQFF. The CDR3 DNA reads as TGCGCCAGCAGCCAATCTCCAGGGCGTGAGCAGTTCTTC.

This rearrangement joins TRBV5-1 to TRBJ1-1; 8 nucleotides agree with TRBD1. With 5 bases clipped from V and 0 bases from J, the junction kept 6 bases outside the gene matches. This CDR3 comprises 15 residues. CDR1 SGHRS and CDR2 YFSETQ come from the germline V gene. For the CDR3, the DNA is TGCGCCAGCAGGCAGGGGGCCCCTATGAACACTGAAGCTTTCTTT. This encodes CASRQGAPMNTEAFF. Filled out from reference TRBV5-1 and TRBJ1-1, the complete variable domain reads KAGVTQTPRYLIKTRGQQVTLSCSPISGHRSVSWYQQTPGQGLQFLFEYFSETQRNKGNFPGRFSGRQFSNSRSEMNVSTLELGDSALYLCASRQGAPMNTEAFFGQGTRLTVV.

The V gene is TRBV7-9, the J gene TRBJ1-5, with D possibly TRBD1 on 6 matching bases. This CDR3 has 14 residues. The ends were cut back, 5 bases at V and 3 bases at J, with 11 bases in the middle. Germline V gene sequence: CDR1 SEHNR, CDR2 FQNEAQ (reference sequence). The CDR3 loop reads CASSVTGDNQPQHF. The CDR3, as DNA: TGTGCCAGCAGCGTGACAGGTGACAATCAGCCCCAGCATTTT.

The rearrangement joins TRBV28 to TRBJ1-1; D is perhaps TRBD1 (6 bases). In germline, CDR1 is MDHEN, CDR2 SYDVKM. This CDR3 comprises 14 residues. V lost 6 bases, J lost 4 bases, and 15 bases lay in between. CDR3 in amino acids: CASSPRGFRTEAFF. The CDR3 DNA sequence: TGTGCCAGCAGCCCTAGGGGGTTTCGCACTGAAGCTTTCTTT.

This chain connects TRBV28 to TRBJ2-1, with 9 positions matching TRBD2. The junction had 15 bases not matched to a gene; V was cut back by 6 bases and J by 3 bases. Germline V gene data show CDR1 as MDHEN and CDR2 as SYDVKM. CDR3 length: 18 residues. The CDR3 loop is CASSPRGGGGRFYNEQFF. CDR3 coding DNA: TGTGCCAGCAGCCCAAGGGGCGGGGGGGGCAGGTTCTACAATGAGCAGTTCTTC. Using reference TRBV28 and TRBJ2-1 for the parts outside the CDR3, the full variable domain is DVKVTQSSRYLVKRTGEKVFLECVQDMDHENMFWYRQDPGLGLRLIYFSYDVKMKEKGDIPEGYSVSREKKERFSLILESASTNQTSMYLCASSPRGGGGRFYNEQFFGPGTRLTVL.

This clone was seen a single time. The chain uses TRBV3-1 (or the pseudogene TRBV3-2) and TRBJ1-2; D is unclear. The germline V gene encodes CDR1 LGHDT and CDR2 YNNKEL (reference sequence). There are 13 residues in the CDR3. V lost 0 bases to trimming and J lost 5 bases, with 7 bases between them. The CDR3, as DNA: TGTGCCAGCAGCCAAGAGTCGGGGTATGGCTACACCTTC. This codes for CASSQESGYGYTF.